This T cell receptor (beta chain) was documented in a study of shared clonotypes between healthy human individuals. Findings and limits, study-wide: Owing to a small donor count, the genetic and exposure-history diversity represented was limited. Non-shared clonotypes were found to have lower generation probabilities than the clonotypes that were shared by all four of the sorted-subset donors.

Assay: immunoSEQ multiplex PCR; the TCRdb copy retains only in-frame clones and omits some. The repertoire consists of about 2.1 million clones, with 90% to 95% occurring once and the leading ten covering around 1.7%. From germline, CDR1 is SGDLS and CDR2 YYNGEE. V was trimmed by 4 bases and J by 3 bases, leaving 5 bases between them. The CDR3 contains 12 residues. In the naive CD8 group, cells lacked CD45RO and were positively selected for CCR7, so terminally differentiated effector memory CD45RA+ cells were left out. Regarding this clone: The target antigen is unknown. At the DNA level, this CDR3 is encoded by other sequences in the same sample as well.

The TCR comes from a man aged 18 to 30 in good health. Some clones in this sample may be carry-over from other donors' samples. The V gene is TRBV9, the J gene TRBJ2-1; D unclear. The source material was naive CD8+ T cells from PBMCs. The CDR3 DNA follows: TGTGCCAGCAGCCCAAGCTACAATGAGCAGTTCTTC. Encoded protein: CASSPSYNEQFF.